Below are 21 T cell receptor beta chains sequenced from a single sample in a study of T cells in localized non-small cell lung cancer. The data were produced by immunoSEQ multiplex PCR, yet TCRdb's version contains in-frame clones alone and is incomplete. This sample has roughly 21,000 clones, with 70% to 90% found just once. The sequenced sample was peripheral blood mononuclear cells, obtained before any cancer treatment. The source is a male donor at least 60 years old with stage II lung adenocarcinoma.

The rearrangement links TRBV28 to TRBJ2-7; 7 nucleotides align to TRBD1. CDR1 MDHEN and CDR2 SYDVKM come from the germline V gene. This CDR3 region has 13 residues. V dropped 7 bases and J dropped 6; count of bases not matched to a gene: 9. The CDR3 region is CASNRDSASEQYF. As DNA, the CDR3 is TGTGCCAGCAACCGGGACAGCGCGTCCGAGCAGTACTTC.

The chain uses TRBV13 and TRBJ2-5; 8 bases agree with TRBD1. This CDR3 has 16 amino acids. Trimming removed 7 bases from V and 1 base from J; junction bases left unmatched: 11. Germline loops: CDR1 PRHDT, CDR2 FYEKMQ (reference sequence). This CDR3 reads CASNGRGQGPQETQYF. CDR3 nucleotide sequence: TGTGCCAGCAATGGTCGAGGACAGGGACCCCAAGAGACCCAGTACTTC.

The chain joins TRBV5-1 to TRBJ2-7; D may correspond to TRBD1 or TRBD2 (5 bases each). The CDR3 is 16 amino acids. Germline V gene sequence: CDR1 SGHRS, CDR2 YFSETQ. V lost 1 base to trimming and J lost 0 bases, with 14 bases between them. The CDR3 nucleotides are TGCGCCAGCAGCTTGTATGTGGCAGGGAGCTCCTACGAGCAGTACTTC. Its protein is CASSLYVAGSSYEQYF.

The chain couples TRBV7-6 to TRBJ2-3, with D perhaps matching TRBD2 (5 bases). The CDR3 consists of 14 residues. CDR1 SGHVS and CDR2 FNYEAQ come from the germline V gene. The V gene lost 4 bases and the J gene lost 6 bases, with 14 bases spanning the gap. CDR3: CASSSGAESDTQYF. The CDR3 DNA follows: TGTGCCAGCAGCTCCGGAGCGGAGTCGGATACGCAGTATTTT.

This rearrangement joins TRBV5-4 to TRBJ2-2; the D is unclear. Germline assignment: CDR1 SGHNT and CDR2 YYREEE (reference sequence). The CDR3 runs 14 residues. V dropped 1 base and J dropped 2 bases, with 6 bases sitting between them. The CDR3 sequence: CASSLISNTGELFF. Here the CDR3 DNA reads TGTGCCAGCAGCTTGATTAGTAACACCGGGGAGCTGTTTTTT.

This clone came up once. The chain has TRBV18 and TRBJ2-7; D may correspond to TRBD1 or TRBD2 (5 bases each). This CDR3 comprises 14 residues. The V and J ends lost 3 bases and 1 base respectively, with 10 bases between them. Germline V CDR1 and CDR2: KGHSH, LQKENI. Here the CDR3 reads CASSPGRESYEQYF. CDR3 bases: TGTGCCAGCTCACCGGGCAGGGAGTCCTACGAGCAGTACTTC.

The rearrangement uses TRBV27 and TRBJ1-4, with 8 bases fitting TRBD1. This CDR3 has 16 amino acids. J was trimmed by 5 bases and V by 2 bases; bases with no gene match: 7. Per germline, CDR1 MNHEY and CDR2 SMNVEV (reference sequence). The CDR3 loop reads CASSLGQGALNEKLFF. The DNA of the CDR3 is TGTGCCAGCAGTTTAGGGCAGGGGGCGCTGAATGAAAAACTGTTTTTT.

This chain joins TRBV11-2 and TRBJ2-7, with D perhaps TRBD2 (6 bases). This CDR3 contains 15 residues. From germline, CDR1 is SGHAT and CDR2 FQNNGV. Trimming pared 4 bases from V and 0 bases from J, leaving 13 bases between. The CDR3 protein is CASSWGTSSSYEQYF. CDR3 nucleotide sequence: TGTGCCAGCAGCTGGGGGACTTCAAGCTCCTACGAGCAGTACTTC.

The J gene is TRBJ2-2, the V gene TRBV18; 7 nucleotides line up with TRBD1. This CDR3 region has 16 residues. Germline CDR1 KGHSH, CDR2 LQKENI. Trimming took 5 bases from V and 4 from J; bases not matched to a gene: 10. The CDR3 bases are TGTGCCAGCTCAGCCAATCGACAGGGTGGCACCGGGGAGCTGTTTTTT. The encoded protein is CASSANRQGGTGELFF. Looking up the rest from reference TRBV18 and TRBJ2-2 gives the full variable domain: NAGVMQNPRHLVRRRGQEARLRCSPMKGHSHVYWYRQLPEEGLKFMVYLQKENIIDESGMPKERFSAEFPKEGPSILRIQQVVRGDSAAYFCASSANRQGGTGELFFGEGSRLTVL.

The V and J genes are TRBV27 and TRBJ2-1; D perhaps matches TRBD2 (6 bases). The CDR3 is 16 amino acids. V lost 4 bases to trimming and J lost 8 bases, with 21 bases between them. Germline V lookup: CDR1 MNHEY, CDR2 SMNVEV (reference sequence). The DNA of the CDR3 is TGTGCCAGCAGTTCAAAACGGGACTCCTCATCATATGAGCAGTTCTTC. Amino acids: CASSSKRDSSSYEQFF.

This chain links TRBV18 with TRBJ2-1, with 11 bases matching TRBD2. V trimming: 3 bases; J trimming: 3 bases; junction bases outside the gene matches: 4. This CDR3 region has 16 residues. CDR1 is KGHSH, CDR2 LQKENI, per germline. CDR3 nucleotides: TGTGCCAGCTCACCGGGACTAGCGGAGAGCTACAATGAGCAGTTCTTC. Its protein is CASSPGLAESYNEQFF.

V is TRBV7-2 and J is TRBJ2-7; 7 bases fit TRBD1. This CDR3 spans 16 amino acids. CDR1 and CDR2 (germline): SGHTA, FQGNSA. J lost 6 bases, V lost 1 base, and 12 bases had no gene match. CDR3 sequence reads: CASSLVGADRTLEQYF. The CDR3, as DNA: TGTGCCAGCAGCTTAGTCGGGGCGGACAGGACTCTCGAGCAGTACTTC.

This sequence joins TRBV7-4 and TRBJ2-4; 9 bases map to TRBD1. The CDR3 length is 14 residues. The ends lost 4 bases at V and 5 bases at J; junction bases unmatched: 3. Germline V CDR1 and CDR2: SGHVT, SQSDAQ. The DNA for the CDR3 is TGTGCCAGCAGCTCTAGGACAGGGGAAAACATTCAGTACTTC. Its translation is CASSSRTGENIQYF.

The rearrangement joins TRBV28 to TRBJ1-5; D is unclear. Deletions cut 7 bases from V and 0 bases from J, with 16 bases between. Germline CDR1 is MDHEN and CDR2 is SYDVKM. This CDR3 comprises 16 residues. Here the CDR3 reads CASIPRRPYSNQPQHF. As DNA, the CDR3 is TGTGCCAGCATCCCCAGGCGCCCGTATAGCAATCAGCCCCAGCATTTT.

This chain joins TRBV11-2 and TRBJ2-4, with TRBD2 as a possible D gene (5 bases). There are 18 residues in the CDR3. V was cut by 2 bases and J by 2 bases, with 19 bases left in between. From germline, CDR1 is SGHAT and CDR2 FQNNGV. CDR3: CASSLSVLSGSTKNIQYF. Written as DNA, the CDR3 is TGTGCCAGCAGCTTATCAGTCTTGTCGGGATCTACCAAAAACATTCAGTACTTC. The full variable domain, with the rest looked up from reference TRBV11-2 and TRBJ2-4, is EAGVAQSPRYKIIEKRQSVAFWCNPISGHATLYWYQQILGQGPKLLIQFQNNGVVDDSQLPKDRFSAERLKGVDSTLKIQPAKLEDSAVYLCASSLSVLSGSTKNIQYFGAGTRLSVL.

V is TRBV9 and J is TRBJ2-3; D tentatively reads TRBD1 or TRBD2 (5 bases each). V lost 0 bases and J lost 1, with 6 bases in between. This CDR3 comprises 14 residues. In germline, CDR1 is SGDLS, CDR2 YYNGEE. CDR3 sequence reads: CASSVGGRTDTQYF. CDR3 in DNA: TGTGCCAGCAGCGTAGGGGGACGCACAGATACGCAGTATTTT.

This chain connects TRBV28 to TRBJ2-3, with 7 bases fitting TRBD1. CDR1 MDHEN and CDR2 SYDVKM come from the germline V gene. V was clipped by 1 base and J by 0 bases; unmatched bases: 13. This CDR3 contains 19 residues. The CDR3 DNA sequence: TGTGCCAGCAGTTTATCATTAGCTTGGGACAGCACTAGCACAGATACGCAGTATTTT. Its translation: CASSLSLAWDSTSTDTQYF.

V usage is TRBV7-8 and J usage is TRBJ2-7, with 7 bases that match TRBD2. The CDR3 length is 14 residues. Germline V gene sequence: CDR1 SGHVS, CDR2 FQNEAQ. The J segment lost 5 bases and the V segment lost 2 bases, leaving 6 bases of the junction unmatched. The DNA for the CDR3 is TGTGCCAGCAGCTTACTCGGGAGGCCCCACGAGCAGTACTTC. Translation gives CASSLLGRPHEQYF. Full variable domain (remainder filled in from reference TRBV7-8 and TRBJ2-7): GAGVSQSPRYKVAKRGQDVALRCDPISGHVSLFWYQQALGQGPEFLTYFQNEAQLDKSGLPSDRFFAERPEGSVSTLKIQRTQQEDSAVYLCASSLLGRPHEQYFGPGTRLTVT.

The rearrangement links TRBV7-6 to TRBJ2-1; 9 bases map to TRBD1. CDR3 size: 13 residues. Germline loops: CDR1 SGHVS, CDR2 FNYEAQ. J was trimmed by 7 bases and V by 5 bases; bases with no gene match: 3. The CDR3 reads CASSRDRVNEQFF. CDR3 DNA: TGTGCCAGCAGCCGGGACAGGGTGAATGAGCAGTTCTTC.

The rearrangement links TRBV28 to TRBJ1-1; the D gene is possibly TRBD1 (5 bases). This CDR3 region has 13 residues. V was pared by 6 bases and J by 6 bases, with 14 bases between. Germline CDR1 reads MDHEN; CDR2 reads SYDVKM. CDR3 region: CASSRSQGPEAFF. CDR3 nucleotide sequence: TGTGCCAGCAGCCGGTCCCAGGGTCCTGAAGCTTTCTTT.

This chain uses TRBV27 with TRBJ2-3, with D maybe TRBD2 (6 bases). V dropped 3 bases and J dropped 6 bases, with 13 bases sitting between them. This CDR3 is 14 amino acids long. Germline loops: CDR1 MNHEY, CDR2 SMNVEV (reference sequence). In DNA, the CDR3 is TGTGCCAGCAGTTTTAACAGGAGGGGTGATACGCAGTATTTT. Translation gives CASSFNRRGDTQYF.